This T cell receptor beta chain was obtained from a study of cytomegalovirus exposure and HLA in healthy donors. General study points: In a later analysis, common viral pathogens appeared linked to several of the most significant clusters. A later analysis reportedly identified an Asian-associated ancestry cluster as carrying fewer N-insertions than the roughly 670-donor mean.

Worth noting for this clone: What it binds is unknown.

The ends lost 7 bases at V and 2 bases at J; junction bases unmatched: 9. This CDR3 region has 15 residues. CDR1 is SGHRS and CDR2 is YFSETQ in the germline V gene. Use of 60 Vbeta and 13 Jbeta primers characterized the PCR. The data were produced by immunoSEQ multiplex PCR, yet TCRdb's version contains in-frame clones alone and is incomplete. Counted here are about 300,000 clones, 75% to 90% occurring once; the ten biggest clones make up 3.5% to 4%. The chain joins TRBV5-1 to TRBJ2-1, with 7 bases lining up with TRBD1. This sequence was found in a man between 40 and 49 years old in good health and CMV-seropositive. Material: PBMCs. In nucleotides, the CDR3 is TGCGCCAGCTGCCCGACCGGGACAGCCTACAATGAGCAGTTCTTC. Protein sequence: CASCPTGTAYNEQFF.